The 17 T cell receptor beta chains in this list originate from one sample, sequenced in a study of T cells in localized non-small cell lung cancer. Clones were read by immunoSEQ multiplex PCR, and TCRdb kept only the in-frame ones, dropping some. The data contain some 50,000 clones, around nine tenths of them singletons. The sequenced sample was PBMCs, obtained before any cancer treatment. Source of these receptors: a female donor with stage II lung adenocarcinoma.

The rearrangement links TRBV2 to TRBJ2-1; 15 nucleotides match TRBD2. The CDR3 runs to 15 residues. V dropped 6 bases and J dropped 4; count of bases not matched to a gene: 1. Germline V CDR1 and CDR2: SNHLY, FYNNEI. The CDR3 protein is CASRGTSGGYNEQFF. CDR3 DNA sequence: TGTGCCAGCAGGGGGACTAGCGGGGGGTACAATGAGCAGTTCTTC.

The chain combines TRBV2 with TRBJ2-1; 9 nucleotides match TRBD2. The CDR3 spans 14 residues. Germline trimming cut 11 bases from V and 3 bases from J; bases unmatched to any gene: 8. Germline V gene lookup returns CDR1 SNHLY and CDR2 FYNNEI. The CDR3: CASGGGAGYNEQFF. CDR3 nucleotide sequence: TGTGCCTCGGGCGGGGGGGCCGGCTACAATGAGCAGTTCTTC.

The rearrangement joins TRBV7-3 to TRBJ2-1, with D tentatively TRBD2 (7 bases). Germline V gene lookup returns CDR1 SGHTA and CDR2 FQGTGA. V was trimmed by 5 bases and J by 10 bases, leaving 18 bases between them. The CDR3 is 14 amino acids. The CDR3 bases are TGTGCCAGCAGCCGATCGGGGGGCCTAAACGAGCAGTTCTTC. It specifies CASSRSGGLNEQFF.

The genes are TRBV30 and TRBJ1-1; a weak D match, TRBD1 (5 bases). V was cut by 3 bases and J by 3 bases, with 8 bases left in between. CDR1 GTSNPN and CDR2 SVGIG come from the germline V gene (reference sequence). CDR3 length: 12 amino acids. The chain's CDR3 is CAWRQEDTEAFF. In nucleotides, the CDR3 is TGTGCCTGGAGACAGGAGGACACTGAAGCTTTCTTT.

The CDR3 coding sequence is TGTGCCAGCTCGACAGCTTTAGGCACAGATACGCAGTATTTT. This sequence encodes CASSTALGTDTQYF. The chain carries TRBV6-4 and TRBJ2-3; D is perhaps TRBD1 (5 bases). The CDR3 extends over 14 amino acids. The V and J ends lost 8 bases and 1 base respectively, with 13 bases between them. Germline V lookup: CDR1 MRHNA, CDR2 SNTAGT.

V usage is TRBV9 and J usage is TRBJ2-1; D call uncertain. The CDR3 contains 12 residues. With 3 bases removed from V and 4 bases from J, the gap between germline ends came to 5 bases. Per the germline V gene, CDR1 is SGDLS and CDR2 is YYNGEE. CDR3 protein: CASSGEYNEQFF. The CDR3 coding sequence is TGTGCCAGCAGCGGAGAGTACAATGAGCAGTTCTTC.

The J gene is TRBJ2-5, the V gene TRBV19; 9 positions match TRBD2. This CDR3 contains 16 residues. In germline, CDR1 is LNHDA, CDR2 SQIVND (reference sequence). V lost 2 bases, J lost 2 bases, and 6 bases stayed unmatched. CDR3 protein: CASSIMGGGGQETQYF. The CDR3 DNA sequence: TGTGCCAGTAGTATAATGGGCGGGGGGGGTCAAGAGACCCAGTACTTC.

In its sample, this clone was seen a few times. The J gene is TRBJ1-1, the V gene TRBV5-4; TRBD1 aligns across 8 bases. CDR3 length equals 14 residues. CDR1 is SGHNT and CDR2 is YYREEE in the germline V gene (reference sequence). The V segment lost 5 bases and the J segment 1 base; nucleotides outside the gene matches: 4. CDR3 sequence reads: CASSRDRTNTEAFF. The DNA of the CDR3 is TGTGCCAGCAGTCGGGACAGGACGAACACTGAAGCTTTCTTT. Full variable domain (rest looked up from reference TRBV5-4 and TRBJ1-1): ETGVTQSPTHLIKTRGQQVTLRCSSQSGHNTVSWYQQALGQGPQFIFQYYREEENGRGNFPPRFSGLQFPNYSSELNVNALELDDSALYLCASSRDRTNTEAFFGQGTRLTVV.

The chain recombines TRBV2 with TRBJ1-6, with TRBD1 matching over 9 bases. Germline trimming cut 6 bases from V and 5 bases from J; bases unmatched to any gene: 5. Germline CDR1 is SNHLY and CDR2 is FYNNEI. The CDR3 totals 15 residues. CDR3 in amino acids: CASRGGTGNNSPLHF. CDR3 in DNA: TGTGCCAGCAGGGGGGGGACAGGGAATAATTCACCCCTCCACTTT. The entire variable domain, with the rest obtained from reference TRBV2 and TRBJ1-6, is as follows: EPEVTQTPSHQVTQMGQEVILRCVPISNHLYFYWYRQILGQKVEFLVSFYNNEISEKSEIFDDQFSVERPDGSNFTLKIRSTKLEDSAMYFCASRGGTGNNSPLHFGNGTRLTVT.

The rearrangement joins TRBV4-2 to TRBJ2-2; D may correspond to TRBD1 or TRBD2 (5 bases each). The CDR3 loop spans 15 amino acids. The germline V gene encodes CDR1 LGHNA and CDR2 YNFKEQ. With 1 base removed from V and 2 bases from J, the gap between germline ends came to 8 bases. CDR3 DNA: TGTGCCAGCAGCCAAGGGGACCTCAACACCGGGGAGCTGTTTTTT. Translation gives CASSQGDLNTGELFF.

The V gene is TRBV2, the J gene TRBJ1-2, with no clear D. This CDR3 has 13 residues. From germline, CDR1 is SNHLY and CDR2 FYNNEI. Trimming removed 8 bases at V and 2 bases at J, with 12 bases between. For the CDR3, the DNA is TGTGCCAGCGTTCCCCTACAGAACTATGGCTACACCTTC. Translation gives CASVPLQNYGYTF.

This chain connects TRBV18 to TRBJ2-7, with 9 bases fitting TRBD1. Germline lookup yields CDR1 KGHSH and CDR2 LQKENI. With 4 bases clipped from V and 0 bases from J, the junction kept 22 bases outside the gene matches. The CDR3 is 21 amino acids. The CDR3, as DNA: TGTGCCAGCTCACGACTCCCACAGGGGGCGTCTAACCCAAGAACCTCCTACGAGCAGTACTTC. It yields the protein CASSRLPQGASNPRTSYEQYF.

As DNA, the CDR3 is TGCGCCAGCAGCTTGGTTTCAGGGGAGGACGAGCAGTACTTC. Its translation: CASSLVSGEDEQYF. The chain combines TRBV5-1 with TRBJ2-7, with D perhaps assigned TRBD1 or TRBD2 (6 bases each). The V end lost 0 bases, the J end lost 5 bases, and 12 bases lay between the germline ends. CDR3 length equals 14 residues. CDR1 and CDR2 from the germline V gene are SGHRS and YFSETQ. Together with reference TRBV5-1 and TRBJ2-7, the CDR3 gives the full variable domain: KAGVTQTPRYLIKTRGQQVTLSCSPISGHRSVSWYQQTPGQGLQFLFEYFSETQRNKGNFPGRFSGRQFSNSRSEMNVSTLELGDSALYLCASSLVSGEDEQYFGPGTRLTVT.

V usage is TRBV7-9 and J usage is TRBJ2-1, with 15 bases aligning to TRBD2. The junction had 11 bases not matched to a gene; V was cut back by 6 bases and J by 5 bases. The CDR3 length is 18 residues. Germline V gene sequence: CDR1 SEHNR, CDR2 FQNEAQ (reference sequence). CDR3 nucleotide sequence: TGTGCCAGCAGTTCCCCGGGACTAGCGGGGGGCAGGAACAATGAGCAGTTCTTC. It codes for CASSSPGLAGGRNNEQFF.

This clone has a handful of counts. The chain uses TRBV30 and TRBJ1-6; a possible D gene is TRBD1 (5 bases). The V end lost 8 bases, the J end lost 7 bases, and 15 bases lay between the germline ends. Germline-derived CDR1 and CDR2 are GTSNPN and SVGIG (reference sequence). There are 13 residues in the CDR3. CDR3 region: CARKGTENSPLHF. The CDR3 DNA reads TGTGCCCGGAAAGGGACGGAAAATTCACCCCTCCACTTT. Supplemented by reference TRBV30 and TRBJ1-6, the full variable domain reads SQTIHQWPATLVQPVGSPLSLECTVEGTSNPNLYWYRQAAGRGLQLLFYSVGIGQISSEVPQNLSASRPQDRQFILSSKKLLLSDSGFYLCARKGTENSPLHFGNGTRLTVT.

The genes are TRBV19 and TRBJ2-1, with a possible D match to TRBD1 (6 bases). The CDR3 is 11 amino acids. V was clipped by 7 bases and J by 12 bases, with 13 bases between them. Germline V gives CDR1 LNHDA, CDR2 SQIVND (reference sequence). In DNA, the CDR3 is TGTGCCAGTACCGGTAAGGGGGTGCAGTTCTTC. It yields the protein CASTGKGVQFF.

This chain connects TRBV7-3 to TRBJ2-1, with 11 bases aligning to TRBD1. CDR1 SGHTA and CDR2 FQGTGA come from the germline V gene. V gave up 3 bases and J gave up 6 bases; unmatched junction bases: 10. This CDR3 comprises 17 residues. The CDR3 here is CASSLGDGQGAFNEQFF. CDR3 DNA: TGTGCCAGCAGCTTGGGCGACGGACAGGGGGCGTTCAATGAGCAGTTCTTC.